This passage covers 20 T cell receptor gamma chains from one sample sequenced in a study of gamma-delta chains in newborns, infants, children (dated by TCRdb to the late 2010s). TCRdb shows the sequencer as Illumina MiSeq. TCRdb reran clone calling on the public reads with CATT; rows sharing one DNA sequence were then combined. For this sample there are 450 to 600 gamma-chain clones; 2.9% appear just once. Over 30% of the sample goes to the ten largest clones. The sample consisted of blood. The receptors come from a child who was a newborn, infant or young child, either healthy, febrile or measles-vaccinated (not recorded which).

This clone is labeled hyperexpanded (1% or more). Distinct nucleotide sequences in the sample also encode this CDR3. The J gene is TRGJ1 or TRGJ2, the V gene TRGV9. There are 14 residues in the CDR3. Germline CDR1 GITISATS, CDR2 ISYDGTV (reference sequence). With V trimmed by 5 bases and J by 2 bases, 9 bases remained unmatched. In DNA form, the CDR3 reads TGTGCCTTGTGGGGGCCGGGGGATTATTATAAGAAACTCTTT. Protein: CALWGPGDYYKKLF.

Of note for this clone: This could be a read error, since a much larger clone is one nucleotide away. The V call is TRGV2, the J call TRGJ1 or TRGJ2. Germline V gives CDR1 EGSNGY, CDR2 YDSYNSKV. This CDR3 has 14 amino acids. This CDR3 reads CANWDGRGGYKKLF. In DNA, the CDR3 is TGTGCCAACTGGGACGGTCGAGGGGGCTATAAGAAACTCTTT.

This clone was counted a few times. The protein that TCRdb holds for this DNA derives from a much larger clone and differs from the translated DNA at residue 3, which likely indicates a read error; the protein shown here is translated from the DNA. The chain uses TRGV9 and TRGJP. The CDR3 sequence is 16 residues long. Germline loops: CDR1 GITISATS, CDR2 ISYDGTV (reference sequence). The CDR3 is CASWEVGELGKKIKVF. The CDR3 DNA follows: TGTGCCTCGTGGGAGGTGGGGGAGTTGGGCAAAAAAATCAAGGTATTT.

A word on this clone: This DNA's translation and the protein TCRdb lists, from a much larger clone, do not match at residue 8, likely due to a read error; the protein shown is translated from the DNA. The CDR3 sequence is CALWEVRGLGKKIKVF. As DNA, the CDR3 is TGTGCCTTGTGGGAGGTGCGAGGGTTGGGCAAAAAAATCAAGGTATTT. V is TRGV9 and J is TRGJP. J lost 9 bases, V lost 0 bases, and 5 bases had no gene match. The CDR3 totals 16 residues. CDR1 GITISATS and CDR2 ISYDGTV come from the germline V gene (reference sequence).

As concerns this clone: This likely reflects a read error, since a far larger clone is one base away. This sample includes further DNA sequences coding for the same CDR3. V usage is TRGV9 and J usage is TRGJP. This CDR3 is built from 16 residues. The V gene's germline CDR1 is GITISATS and CDR2 ISYDGTV (reference sequence). CDR3: CALWEAQELGKKIKVF. The DNA for the CDR3 is TGTGCCTTGTGGGAGGCTCAAGAGTTGGGCAAAAAAATTAAGGTATTT.

A remark on this clone: The translation of this DNA and the TCRdb protein of a much larger clone differ at residue 5, probably owing to a read error; the protein shown here is translated from the DNA. V is TRGV9 and J is TRGJP. CDR1 GITISATS and CDR2 ISYDGTV come from the germline V gene (reference sequence). J gave up 4 bases and V 5 bases, and 5 bases lay outside the gene matches. The CDR3 loop spans 16 amino acids. The DNA of the CDR3 is TGTGCCTTGTGGGGGGCTCAAGAGTTGGGCAAAAAAATCAAGGTATTT. As protein: CALWGAQELGKKIKVF.

This clone came up a few times. A far larger clone differs by one base, so this is likely a read error. Other DNA sequences from this sample encode an identical CDR3 as well. The chain recombines TRGV9 with TRGJ1 or TRGJ2. Germline CDR1 reads GITISATS; CDR2 reads ISYDGTV (reference sequence). The CDR3 length is 12 residues. CDR3 sequence reads: CALWETYYKKLF. CDR3 in DNA: TGTGCTTTGTGGGAGACTTATTATAAGAAACTCTTT.

A note on this clone: Translating this DNA gives a protein that differs at residue 3 from the TCRdb one, which belongs to a much larger clone; a read error is likely, and the protein shown is this translation. V is TRGV5 and J is TRGJ1 or TRGJ2. This CDR3 has 11 residues. Germline V gene lookup returns CDR1 VINAFY and CDR2 YDVSNSKD. In DNA form, the CDR3 reads TGTGCCGCCTGGGACAGGCGTGAGAAGCTCTTT. Its translation: CAAWDRREKLF.

This clone was detected only a few times. A far more abundant clone sits one base away, making this likely a read error. Other nucleotide sequences in the sample specify the same CDR3. The chain couples TRGV5 to TRGJ1 or TRGJ2. In germline, CDR1 is VINAFY, CDR2 YDVSNSKD. The CDR3 has 13 residues. Here the CDR3 DNA reads TGCGCCACCTGGGACCCGAATTATTATAAGAAACTCTTT. Its translation: CATWDPNYYKKLF.

The table lists this clone with a few counts. This DNA's translation and the protein TCRdb lists, from a much larger clone, do not match at residue 7, likely due to a read error; the protein shown is translated from the DNA. CDR3 DNA sequence: TGTGCCTTGTGGGCCACTGATTGGTTCAAGATATTT. Protein: CALWATDWFKIF. This sequence joins TRGV9 and TRGJP1. CDR3 size: 12 residues. Germline V gene lookup returns CDR1 GITISATS and CDR2 ISYDGTV (reference sequence).

This clone has a handful of counts. The likely explanation is a read error, given a far larger clone one base away. The sample carries other DNA sequences with the same CDR3. The rearrangement links TRGV4 to TRGJP1. The CDR3 is 13 residues long. Per germline, CDR1 EGSTGY and CDR2 YDSYTSSV. Trimming at V came to 4 bases and at J to 2 bases, leaving 1 base not matched to a gene. The CDR3 nucleotides read TGTGCCACCTGGGACACCACTGGTTGGTTCAAGATATTT. This translates into CATWDTTGWFKIF.

Regarding this clone: The mismatch at residue 10 between this DNA's translation and the TCRdb protein of a much larger clone likely reflects a read error; the protein shown is translated from the DNA. The genes are TRGV5 and TRGJ1 or TRGJ2. The CDR3 length is 13 residues. Germline assignment: CDR1 VINAFY and CDR2 YDVSNSKD. CDR3 amino acids: CATWDGFYYRKLF. CDR3 DNA: TGTGCCACCTGGGACGGATTTTATTATAGGAAACTCTTT.

With regard to this clone: The likely explanation is a read error, given a far larger clone one base away. The sample carries other DNA sequences with the same CDR3. The chain couples TRGV5 to TRGJ1 or TRGJ2. Germline CDR1 VINAFY, CDR2 YDVSNSKD. The CDR3 is 11 residues long. The CDR3 sequence: CATWCYYKKLF. CDR3 in DNA: TGTGCTACCTGGTGTTATTATAAGAAACTCTTT.

This clone was seen only a few times. The protein TCRdb gives is from a much larger clone and does not agree with this DNA's translation at residue 10, likely a read error; the protein shown here comes from the DNA. This chain links TRGV5 with TRGJ1 or TRGJ2. The CDR3 loop spans 13 amino acids. Germline CDR1 reads VINAFY; CDR2 reads YDVSNSKD. In DNA form, the CDR3 reads TGTGCCACCTGGGACCCGAATTATTATGAGAAACTCTTT. It is translated as CATWDPNYYEKLF.

To note about this clone: This sequence is one base from a far larger clone and is likely a read error. The V gene is TRGV9, the J gene TRGJ1 or TRGJ2. The CDR3 covers 12 residues. Germline V CDR1 and CDR2: GITISATS, ISYDGTV (reference sequence). CDR3 amino acids: CAWWEVYYKKLF. The DNA of the CDR3 is TGTGCCTGGTGGGAGGTGTACTATAAGAAACTCTTT.

Details on this clone: A far larger clone is just one base off, so this is likely a read error. Other DNA sequences from this sample encode an identical CDR3 as well. The chain recombines TRGV4 with TRGJ1 or TRGJ2. Germline V gene lookup returns CDR1 EGSTGY and CDR2 YDSYTSSV. This CDR3 is built from 11 residues. CDR3 residues: CATWDYYKKLF. As DNA, the CDR3 is TGTGCCACCTGGGATTACTATAAGAAACTCTTT.

Concerning this clone: This DNA's translation differs at residue 6 from TCRdb's protein, which comes from a much larger clone; a read error is likely, and the protein shown is translated from the DNA. This chain links TRGV9 with TRGJ1 or TRGJ2. Germline values: CDR1 GITISATS, CDR2 ISYDGTV (reference sequence). Trimming removed 2 bases from V and 2 bases from J; junction bases left unmatched: 3. This CDR3 has 13 residues. DNA for the CDR3: TGTGCCTTGTGGGAGGCGTATTATTATAAGAAACTCTTT. This gives the protein CALWEAYYYKKLF.

In regard to this clone: The protein held in TCRdb is that of a much larger clone and does not match this DNA's translation at residue 8, likely because of a read error; the protein shown is translated from the DNA. The chain uses TRGV9 and TRGJ1 or TRGJ2. CDR1 and CDR2 from the germline V gene are GITISATS and ISYDGTV (reference sequence). V gave up 0 bases and J gave up 5 bases; unmatched junction bases: 4. This CDR3 is built from 13 residues. The CDR3 nucleotides read TGTGCCTTGTGGGAGGTGTATCATTATAAGAAACTCTTT. This codes for CALWEVYHYKKLF.

This clone was detected a few times. A read error may explain this, as a much larger clone is one base away. V and J are TRGV4 and TRGJP1. Germline CDR1 reads EGSTGY; CDR2 reads YDSYTSSV. The CDR3 runs to 17 residues. In DNA form, the CDR3 reads TGTGCCGCCTGGGATGGGCCGGGGAATACCACTGGTTGGTTCAAGATATTT. Protein sequence: CAAWDGPGNTTGWFKIF.

About this clone: TCRdb's listed protein matches a much larger clone and diverges from this DNA's translation at residue 3, likely through a read error; the protein shown comes from the DNA. This chain joins TRGV4 and TRGJ1 or TRGJ2. This CDR3 is 10 amino acids long. Germline loops: CDR1 EGSTGY, CDR2 YDSYTSSV. The CDR3 DNA reads TGTGCCCCCTGGGATCTGGGGAAACTCTTT. Translated: CAPWDLGKLF.